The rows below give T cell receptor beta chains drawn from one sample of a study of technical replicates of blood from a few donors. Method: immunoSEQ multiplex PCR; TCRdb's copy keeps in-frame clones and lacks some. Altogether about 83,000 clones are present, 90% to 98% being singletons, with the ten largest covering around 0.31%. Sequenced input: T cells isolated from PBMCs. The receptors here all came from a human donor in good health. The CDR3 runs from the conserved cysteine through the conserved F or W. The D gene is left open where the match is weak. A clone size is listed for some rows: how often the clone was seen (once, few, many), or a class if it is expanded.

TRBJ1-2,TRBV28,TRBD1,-,TGTGCCAGCAGTTTAGGGACAGGGGTTGGCTACACCTTC,CASSLGTGVGYTF
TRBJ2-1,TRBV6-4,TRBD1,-,TGTGCCAGCAGAAACACTTTCCGGGACAGGGGAGGTCAGGGTGGTGAGCAGTTCTTC,CASRNTFRDRGGQGGEQFF
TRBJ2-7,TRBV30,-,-,TGTGCCTGGAGTGGTATTAGCGGCGCCTACGAGCAGTACTTC,CAWSGISGAYEQYF
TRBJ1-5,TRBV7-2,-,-,TGTGCCAGCAGCTCCGGACCGGGACACAATAACGATCAGCCCCAGCATTTT,CASSSGPGHNNDQPQHF
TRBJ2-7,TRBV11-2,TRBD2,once,TGTGCCAGCAGCTTTACTAGCGGGAGCTCCTACGAGCAGTACTTC,CASSFTSGSSYEQYF
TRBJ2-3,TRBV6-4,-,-,TGTGCCAGCAGTGAGAGCGCTAGCACAGATACGCAGTATTTT,CASSESASTDTQYF
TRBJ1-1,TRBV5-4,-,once,TGTGCCAGCAGCCCACTCGACAGCAACACTGAAGCTTTCTTT,CASSPLDSNTEAFF
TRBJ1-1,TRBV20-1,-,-,TGCAGGGCAGGGGAGCCGACTGAAGCTTTCTTT,CRAGEPTEAFF
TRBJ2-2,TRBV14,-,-,TGTGCCAGCAGCCCGCGGATTGGGGAGCTGTTTTTT,CASSPRIGELFF
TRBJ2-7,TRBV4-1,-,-,TGCGCCAGCAGCCAAGGTTTACGGGAGATAAAATACGAGCAGTACTTC,CASSQGLREIKYEQYF
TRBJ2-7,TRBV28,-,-,TGTGCCAGCAGTTTAGCCTACTACGAGCAGTACTTC,CASSLAYYEQYF
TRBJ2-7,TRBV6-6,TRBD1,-,TGTGCCAGCAAACCGGGACAGGGAGTTGAAGAGCAGTACTTC,CASKPGQGVEEQYF
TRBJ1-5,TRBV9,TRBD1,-,TGTGCCAGCAGCGTAGCAGGGGGCTGGCAGCCCCAGCATTTT,CASSVAGGWQPQHF
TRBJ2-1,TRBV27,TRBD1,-,TGTGCCAGCAGTTTAGACAGGGGCTACAATGAGCAGTTCTTC,CASSLDRGYNEQFF
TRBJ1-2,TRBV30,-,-,TGTGCCTGGAGTGTACTCGATGGAGTCTATGGCTACACCTTC,CAWSVLDGVYGYTF
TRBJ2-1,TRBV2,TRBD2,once,TGTGCCAGACGACTAGCGGGCAGCAATGAGCAGTTCTTC,CARRLAGSNEQFF
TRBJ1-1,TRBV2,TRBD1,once,TGTGCCAGCAGTGAGGACAGGGGGCGCGGCACTGAAGCTTTCTTT,CASSEDRGRGTEAFF
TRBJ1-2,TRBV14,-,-,TGTGCCAGCAGCCAAGAGGGCCTTCTGGGGGCCGGCTATGGCTACACCTTC,CASSQEGLLGAGYGYTF
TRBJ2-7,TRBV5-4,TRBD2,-,TGTGCCAGCAGCAACGGACTAGCGGCAGCAAGAACCTACGAGCAGTACTTC,CASSNGLAAARTYEQYF
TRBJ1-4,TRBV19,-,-,TGTGCCACTAAATACGAGGGGGGGACTAATGAAAAACTGTTTTTT,CATKYEGGTNEKLFF
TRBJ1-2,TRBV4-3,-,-,TGCGCCAGCAGCCAAGAAGGGCCAGAATTAGACAGGCTCCATGGCTACACCTTC,CASSQEGPELDRLHGYTF
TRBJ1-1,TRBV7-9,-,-,TGTGCCAGCAGCTCCAGCCCAGGGAACACTGAAGCTTTCTTT,CASSSSPGNTEAFF
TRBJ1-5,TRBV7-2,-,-,TGTGCCAGCAGCTTGGCAAATAGCAATCAGCCCCAGCATTTT,CASSLANSNQPQHF
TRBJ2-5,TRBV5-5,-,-,TGTGCCAGCAGCTTACGGGAGTCGGGGGTCGGAGAGACCCAGTACTTC,CASSLRESGVGETQYF
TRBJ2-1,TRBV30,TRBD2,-,TGTGCCTGGAGAAAGAACGGGGGGGGTAATGAGCAGTTCTTC,CAWRKNGGGNEQFF
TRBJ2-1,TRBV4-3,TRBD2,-,TGCGCCAGCAGCCAAGGTCTAGCGGGAGGAACCAATGAGCAGTTCTTC,CASSQGLAGGTNEQFF
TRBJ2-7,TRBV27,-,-,TGTGCCAGCAGTCCACAGTCTTACTACGAGCAGTACTTC,CASSPQSYYEQYF
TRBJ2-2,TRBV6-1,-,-,TGTGCCAGCAGTGAACCAACTAGGCCCGGGGAGCTGTTTTTT,CASSEPTRPGELFF
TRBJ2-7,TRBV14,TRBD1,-,TGTGCCAGCAGCGAATGGGACAGGAGGGGCTCATACGAGCAGTACTTC,CASSEWDRRGSYEQYF
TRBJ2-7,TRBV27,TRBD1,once,TGTGCCAGCAGTTCTAGAGACAGGGGGGTCTACGAGCAGTACTTC,CASSSRDRGVYEQYF
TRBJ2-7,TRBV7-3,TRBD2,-,TGTGCCAGCAGCCTCACCGGGACTAGCGGCTACGAGCAGTACTTC,CASSLTGTSGYEQYF
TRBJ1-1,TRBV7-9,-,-,TGTGCCAGCAGCTTCGGAGGAGGCGGCACTGAAGCTTTCTTT,CASSFGGGGTEAFF
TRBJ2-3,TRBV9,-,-,TGTGCCAGCAGCTATGGGGGCGGGGGAAACACAGATACGCAGTATTTT,CASSYGGGGNTDTQYF
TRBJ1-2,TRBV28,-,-,TGTGCCACCAAACGGGGAGGGGTTGATGGCTACACCTTC,CATKRGGVDGYTF
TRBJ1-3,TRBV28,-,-,TGTGCCAGCAGTTTCCCTGGCAGAACTGGAAACACCATATATTTT,CASSFPGRTGNTIYF
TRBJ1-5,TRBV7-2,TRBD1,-,TGTGCCAGCAGCTTTTGGGGACAGACCCGAGGGGAGCCCCAGCATTTT,CASSFWGQTRGEPQHF
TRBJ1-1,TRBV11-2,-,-,TGTGCCAGCAGCGTTGTAGGCAGGTCTGAAGCTTTCTTT,CASSVVGRSEAFF
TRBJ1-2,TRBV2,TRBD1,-,TGTGCCAGCTCCCCCACAATGACAGGGAACTATGGCTACACCTTC,CASSPTMTGNYGYTF
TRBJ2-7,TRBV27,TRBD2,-,TGTGCCAGCAGTCCATCCGGGGGGGCAGTAGGCTACGAGCAGTACTTC,CASSPSGGAVGYEQYF
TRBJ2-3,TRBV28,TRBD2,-,TGTGCCAGCAGTTTCGCCTCGGGACTAGCGGGAGGGGGGGATACGCAGTATTTT,CASSFASGLAGGGDTQYF
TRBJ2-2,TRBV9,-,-,TGTGCCAGTGGGAGTGCACTTTACACCGGGGAGCTGTTTTTT,CASGSALYTGELFF
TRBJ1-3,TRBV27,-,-,TGTGCCAGCAGTTTGTCTATCTCTGGAAACACCATATATTTT,CASSLSISGNTIYF
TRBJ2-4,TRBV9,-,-,TGTGCCAGCAGCGTAGACTTGAAAACCAAAAACATTCAGTACTTC,CASSVDLKTKNIQYF
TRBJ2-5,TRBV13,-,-,TGTGCCAGCAGCCATCAGGGGATTCGGGGTCAAGAGACCCAGTACTTC,CASSHQGIRGQETQYF
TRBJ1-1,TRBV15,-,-,TGTGCCACCAGCAGAGAGCTATCATCGGGGTTCTTT,CATSRELSSGFF
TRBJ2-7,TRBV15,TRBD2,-,TGTGCCACCAGCAGAGATCAGCGGGAGATATCCTACGAGCAGTACTTC,CATSRDQREISYEQYF
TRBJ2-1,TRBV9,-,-,TGTGCCAGCAGCGCAGGCTACAATGAGCAGTTCTTC,CASSAGYNEQFF
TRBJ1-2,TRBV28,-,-,TGTGCCAGCAGTTTACCCAGTATCTCCTATGGCTACACCTTC,CASSLPSISYGYTF
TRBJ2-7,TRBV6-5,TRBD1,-,TGTGCCAGCAGTTACTCGCAGGGGGCGAAGTCCTACGAGCAGTACTTC,CASSYSQGAKSYEQYF
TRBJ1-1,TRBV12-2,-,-,TGTGCAAGTCGCCCTACCCCAGGGAAAAACACTGAAGCTTTCTTT,CASRPTPGKNTEAFF
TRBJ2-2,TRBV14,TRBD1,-,TGTGCCAGCAGCCTACGGGACAGGGGAGCCGGGGAGCTGTTTTTT,CASSLRDRGAGELFF
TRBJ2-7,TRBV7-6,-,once,TGTGCCAGCAGCCAAAGGCCAGGCACATACTACGAGCAGTACTTC,CASSQRPGTYYEQYF
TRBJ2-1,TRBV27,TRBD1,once,TGTGCCAGCAGTTTGACAGGGTACAATGAGCAGTTCTTC,CASSLTGYNEQFF
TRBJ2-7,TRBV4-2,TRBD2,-,TGTGCCAGCAGCCAAACTCCAGGACTAGCGGGAGGGCTCTACGAGCAGTACTTC,CASSQTPGLAGGLYEQYF
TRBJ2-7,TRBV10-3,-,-,TGTGCCACCCGCCTACTTCTATCGAGCTCCTACGAGCAGTACTTC,CATRLLLSSSYEQYF